This T cell receptor (beta chain) was recorded in a study of response to subunit inactivated influenza vaccine. One entry per CDR3 protein results from TCRdb running MiXCR on the RT-PCR reads. The table lists roughly 760,000 distinct CDR3 sequences, less than 25% of them singletons. The CDR3 covers 14 residues. The V gene end was trimmed by 7 bases and the J gene end by 10 bases; junction bases not matched to a gene: 11. In germline, CDR1 is DFQATT, CDR2 SNEGSKA (reference sequence). Remarks on this clonotype: The antigen is unknown.

The study's findings and limits: New T cells are recruited in small numbers by each seasonal influenza vaccination, according to the authors' suggestion.

The origin of this receptor is a man in his forties or fifties who received an inactivated influenza vaccine. The sequencing used PBMCs from blood, collected 4 to 6 days after vaccination. V gene TRBV20-1 combines with J gene TRBJ2-1, with TRBD2 matching 12 bases. CDR3 bases: TGCAGTGTCTCCACTAGCGGGGGGATCAAGGAGCAGTTCTTC. Its translation is CSVSTSGGIKEQFF.